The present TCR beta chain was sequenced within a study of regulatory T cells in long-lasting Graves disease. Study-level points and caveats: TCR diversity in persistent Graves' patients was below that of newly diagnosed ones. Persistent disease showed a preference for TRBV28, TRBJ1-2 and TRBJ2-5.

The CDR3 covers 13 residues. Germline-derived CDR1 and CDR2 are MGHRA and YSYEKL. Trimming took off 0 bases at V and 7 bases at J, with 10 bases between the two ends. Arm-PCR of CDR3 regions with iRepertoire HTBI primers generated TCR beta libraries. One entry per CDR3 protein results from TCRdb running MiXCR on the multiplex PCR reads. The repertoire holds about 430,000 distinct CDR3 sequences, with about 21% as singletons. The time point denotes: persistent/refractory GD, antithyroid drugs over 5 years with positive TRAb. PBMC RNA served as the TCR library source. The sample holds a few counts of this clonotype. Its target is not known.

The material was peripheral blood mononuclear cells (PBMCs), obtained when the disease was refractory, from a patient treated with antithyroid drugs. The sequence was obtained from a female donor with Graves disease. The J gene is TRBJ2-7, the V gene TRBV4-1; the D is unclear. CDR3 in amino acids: CASSQERIEEQYF. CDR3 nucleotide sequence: TGCGCCAGCAGCCAAGAACGGATCGAGGAGCAGTACTTC.